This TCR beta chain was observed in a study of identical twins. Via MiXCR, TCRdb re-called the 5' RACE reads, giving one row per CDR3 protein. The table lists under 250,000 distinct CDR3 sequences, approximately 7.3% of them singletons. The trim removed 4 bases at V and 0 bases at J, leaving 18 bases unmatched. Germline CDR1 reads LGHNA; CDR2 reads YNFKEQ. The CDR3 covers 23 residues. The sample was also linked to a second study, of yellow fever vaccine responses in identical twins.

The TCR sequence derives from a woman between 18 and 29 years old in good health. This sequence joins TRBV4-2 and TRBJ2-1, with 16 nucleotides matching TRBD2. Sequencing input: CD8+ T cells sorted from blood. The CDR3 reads CASSPSGTSGGAREISSYNEQFF. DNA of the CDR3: TGTGCCAGCAGCCCATCCGGGACTAGCGGGGGGGCGAGGGAAATTAGCTCCTACAATGAGCAGTTCTTC.